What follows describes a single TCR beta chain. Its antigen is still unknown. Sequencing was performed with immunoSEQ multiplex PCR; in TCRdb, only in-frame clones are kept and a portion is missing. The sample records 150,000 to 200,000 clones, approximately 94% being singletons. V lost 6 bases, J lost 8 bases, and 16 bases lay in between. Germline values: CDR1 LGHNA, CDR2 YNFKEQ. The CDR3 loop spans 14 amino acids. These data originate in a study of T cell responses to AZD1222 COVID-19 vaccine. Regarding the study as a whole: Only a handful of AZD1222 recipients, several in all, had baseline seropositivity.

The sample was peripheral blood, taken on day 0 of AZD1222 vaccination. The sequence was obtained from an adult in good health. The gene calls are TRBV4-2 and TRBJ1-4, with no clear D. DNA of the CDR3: TGTGCCAGCAGAGTAGGGATTTTCAACGAAAAACTGTTTTTT. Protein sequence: CASRVGIFNEKLFF.